Each of the 4 T cell receptor beta chains below was sequenced from the same sample in a study of blood T cell repertoires in COVID-19. Method: immunoSEQ multiplex PCR; TCRdb's copy keeps in-frame clones and lacks some. The sample shows under 300,000 clones, 70% to 85% of them seen only once. Sequences were obtained from peripheral blood. The receptors were gathered from an elderly woman with active or convalescent COVID-19.

As DNA, the CDR3 is TGTGCCACCAGTGATGCCAGGGAAAGCGGGGGCAATCAGCCCCAGCATTTT. Translated, it gives CATSDARESGGNQPQHF. This chain uses TRBV24-1 with TRBJ1-5; a possible D gene is TRBD1 (5 bases). The germline V and J ends were trimmed by 3 bases and 2 bases, with 16 bases remaining between them. The CDR3 covers 17 residues. Looked up from germline, CDR1 is KGHDR and CDR2 is SFDVKD.

The V call is TRBV29-1, the J call TRBJ2-7, with 7 bases that match TRBD1. J was trimmed by 2 bases and V by 4 bases; bases with no gene match: 5. The CDR3 loop spans 13 amino acids. Germline V CDR1 and CDR2: SQVTM, ANQGSEA. CDR3 sequence: CSVADGTAYEQYF. DNA for the CDR3: TGCAGCGTTGCTGATGGGACAGCCTACGAGCAGTACTTC.

The V call is TRBV7-9, the J call TRBJ1-6; 9 bases are a match to TRBD1. Unmatched junction bases numbered 4, after V lost 3 bases and J lost 10 bases. This CDR3 has 14 residues. Germline-derived CDR1 and CDR2 are SEHNR and FQNEAQ (reference sequence). This CDR3 is CASSFWDRESPLHF. CDR3 coding DNA: TGTGCCAGCAGCTTTTGGGACAGGGAGTCACCCCTCCACTTT.

Turning to this clone: Other nucleotide sequences from this sample produce the same CDR3. V gene TRBV6-5 combines with J gene TRBJ1-1, with TRBD1 matching 10 bases. The length of the CDR3 is 13 residues. Germline assignment: CDR1 MNHEY and CDR2 SVGAGI. The ends lost 6 bases at V and 5 bases at J; junction bases unmatched: 3. The CDR3 DNA follows: TGTGCCAGCAGCGACAGGGGGCTAACTGAAGCTTTCTTT. Amino acids: CASSDRGLTEAFF.